The source of this T cell receptor beta chain is a study of shared clonotypes between healthy human individuals. Study-level background: A donor's plate count was three for CD4 naive and three for CD4 memory; CD8 naive had two and CD8 memory one.

Note on this clone: Its antigen is as yet unknown.

Broader study findings: Exclusively blood specimens were collected; tissue repertoires likely differ.

The J segment lost 3 bases and the V segment lost 2 bases, leaving 4 bases of the junction unmatched. This CDR3 has 14 amino acids. Germline V lookup: CDR1 SGDLS, CDR2 YYNGEE. Generated by immunoSEQ multiplex PCR, the TCRdb table keeps only in-frame clones and is missing some. The sample lists about 2.1 million clones; roughly 91% were seen once. Naive CD8 cells comprised CD45RO-negative, CCR7-positively selected cells, excluding terminally differentiated effector memory CD45RA+ cells. Sequenced input: naive CD8+ T cells from PBMCs. This clonotype was sampled from a man aged 18 to 35 in good health. Some clones in this sample may be carry-over from other donors' samples. The V and J genes are TRBV9 and TRBJ1-2, with 7 positions matching TRBD1. The CDR3 region has the DNA TGTGCCAGCAGCGTCGGGGACAGTCACTATGGCTACACCTTC. This sequence encodes CASSVGDSHYGYTF.